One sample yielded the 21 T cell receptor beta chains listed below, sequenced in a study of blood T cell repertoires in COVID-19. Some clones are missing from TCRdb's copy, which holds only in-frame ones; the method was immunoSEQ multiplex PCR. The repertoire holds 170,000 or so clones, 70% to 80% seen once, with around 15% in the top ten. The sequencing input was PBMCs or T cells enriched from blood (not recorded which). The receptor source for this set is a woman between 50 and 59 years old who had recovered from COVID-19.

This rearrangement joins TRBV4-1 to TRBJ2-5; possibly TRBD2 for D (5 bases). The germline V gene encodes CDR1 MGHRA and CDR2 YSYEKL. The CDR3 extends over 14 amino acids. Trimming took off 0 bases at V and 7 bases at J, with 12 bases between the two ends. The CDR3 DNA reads TGCGCCAGCAGCCAAGATCTTGGAGGATGGACCCAGTACTTC. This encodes CASSQDLGGWTQYF.

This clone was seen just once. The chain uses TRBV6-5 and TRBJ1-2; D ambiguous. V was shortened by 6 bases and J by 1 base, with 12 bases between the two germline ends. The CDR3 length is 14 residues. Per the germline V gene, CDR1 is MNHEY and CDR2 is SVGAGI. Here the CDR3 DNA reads TGTGCCAGCAGCTCGCGGAGTCGTAACTATGGCTACACCTTC. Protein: CASSSRSRNYGYTF.

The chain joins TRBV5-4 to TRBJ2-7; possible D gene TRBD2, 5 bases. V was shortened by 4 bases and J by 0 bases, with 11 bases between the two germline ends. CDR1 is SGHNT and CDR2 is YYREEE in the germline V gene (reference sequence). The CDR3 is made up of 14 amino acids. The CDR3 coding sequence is TGTGCCAGCAGCCGGACGGGGAACTCCTACGAGCAGTACTTC. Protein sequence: CASSRTGNSYEQYF.

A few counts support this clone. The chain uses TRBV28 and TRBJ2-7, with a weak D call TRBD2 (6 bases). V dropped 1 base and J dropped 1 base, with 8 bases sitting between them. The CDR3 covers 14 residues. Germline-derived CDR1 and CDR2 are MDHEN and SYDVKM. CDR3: CASSLSSGSYEQYF. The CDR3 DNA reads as TGTGCCAGCAGTTTATCCAGCGGGTCCTACGAGCAGTACTTC.

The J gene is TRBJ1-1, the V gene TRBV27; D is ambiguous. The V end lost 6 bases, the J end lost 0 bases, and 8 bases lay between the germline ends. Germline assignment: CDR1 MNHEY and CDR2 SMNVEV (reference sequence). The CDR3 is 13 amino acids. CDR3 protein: CASSPSLNTEAFF. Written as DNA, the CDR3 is TGTGCCAGCAGCCCCTCTTTGAACACTGAAGCTTTCTTT.

CDR3 in amino acids: CATRDRWGYGYTF. The CDR3 nucleotides are TGTGCCACCAGGGACAGGTGGGGCTATGGCTACACCTTC. This rearrangement joins TRBV7-8 to TRBJ1-2, with 8 nucleotides matching TRBD1. Trimming cost V 10 bases and J 4 bases; bases outside gene matches: 8. Germline V gene data show CDR1 as SGHVS and CDR2 as FQNEAQ. This CDR3 has 13 residues.

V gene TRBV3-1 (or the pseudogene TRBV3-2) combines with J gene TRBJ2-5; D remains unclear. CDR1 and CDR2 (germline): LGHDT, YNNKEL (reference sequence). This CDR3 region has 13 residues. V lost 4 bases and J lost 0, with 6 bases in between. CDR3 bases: TGTGCCAGCAGCCGGGCCCACCAAGAGACCCAGTACTTC. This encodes CASSRAHQETQYF.

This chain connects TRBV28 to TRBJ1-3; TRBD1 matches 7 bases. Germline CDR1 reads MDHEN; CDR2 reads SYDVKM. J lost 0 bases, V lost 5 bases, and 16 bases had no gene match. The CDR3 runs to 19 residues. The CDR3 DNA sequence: TGTGCCAGCAGTCCCTCCGACAGGGATTTAACCTCCTCTGGAAACACCATATATTTT. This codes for CASSPSDRDLTSSGNTIYF.

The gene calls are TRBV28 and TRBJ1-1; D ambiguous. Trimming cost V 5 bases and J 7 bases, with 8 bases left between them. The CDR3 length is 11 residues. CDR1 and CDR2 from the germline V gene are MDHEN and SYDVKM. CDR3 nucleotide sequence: TGTGCCAGCAGTGACTTATATGAAGCTTTCTTT. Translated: CASSDLYEAFF.

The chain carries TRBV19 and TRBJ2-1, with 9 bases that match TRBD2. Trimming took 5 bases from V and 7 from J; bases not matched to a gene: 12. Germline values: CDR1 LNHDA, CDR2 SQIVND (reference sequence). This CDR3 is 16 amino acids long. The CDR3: CASSSYLSGSGNEQFF. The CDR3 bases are TGTGCCAGTAGTTCTTACCTTAGCGGGAGTGGAAATGAGCAGTTCTTC.

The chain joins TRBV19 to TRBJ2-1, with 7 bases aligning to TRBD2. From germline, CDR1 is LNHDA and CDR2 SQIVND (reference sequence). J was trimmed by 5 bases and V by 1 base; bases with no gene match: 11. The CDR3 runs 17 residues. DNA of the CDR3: TGTGCCAGTAGTATAGTGGTTAGGGCTAGCGGAAACAATGAGCAGTTCTTC. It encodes CASSIVVRASGNNEQFF.

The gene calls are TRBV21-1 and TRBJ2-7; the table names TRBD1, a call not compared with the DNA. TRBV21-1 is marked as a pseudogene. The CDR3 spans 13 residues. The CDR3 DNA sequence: TGTGCCAGCAGCGATCAGGGTGGGGTCGAGCAGTACTTC. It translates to CASSDQGGVEQYF.

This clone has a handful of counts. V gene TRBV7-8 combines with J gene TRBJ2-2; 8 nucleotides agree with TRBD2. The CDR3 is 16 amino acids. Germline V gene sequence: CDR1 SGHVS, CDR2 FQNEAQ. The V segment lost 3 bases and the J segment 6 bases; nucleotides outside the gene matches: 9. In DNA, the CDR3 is TGTGCCAGCAGCTTCGGGGGGGCTAGCGTTCCCGGGGAGCTGTTTTTT. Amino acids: CASSFGGASVPGELFF.

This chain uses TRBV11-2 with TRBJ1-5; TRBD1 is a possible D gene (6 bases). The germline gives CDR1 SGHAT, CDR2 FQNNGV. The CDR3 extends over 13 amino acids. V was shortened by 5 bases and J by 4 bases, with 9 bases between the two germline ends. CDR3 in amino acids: CASSPQGNQPQHF. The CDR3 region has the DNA TGTGCCAGCAGCCCACAGGGAAATCAGCCCCAGCATTTT. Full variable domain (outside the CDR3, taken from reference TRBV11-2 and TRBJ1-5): EAGVAQSPRYKIIEKRQSVAFWCNPISGHATLYWYQQILGQGPKLLIQFQNNGVVDDSQLPKDRFSAERLKGVDSTLKIQPAKLEDSAVYLCASSPQGNQPQHFGDGTRLSIL.

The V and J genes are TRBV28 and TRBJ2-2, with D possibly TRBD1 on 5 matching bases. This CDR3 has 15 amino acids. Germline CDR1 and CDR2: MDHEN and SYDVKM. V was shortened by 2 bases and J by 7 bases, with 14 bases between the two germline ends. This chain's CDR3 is CASSLVAGNHGELFF. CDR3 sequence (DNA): TGTGCCAGCAGTTTAGTGGCAGGGAATCACGGGGAGCTGTTTTTT.

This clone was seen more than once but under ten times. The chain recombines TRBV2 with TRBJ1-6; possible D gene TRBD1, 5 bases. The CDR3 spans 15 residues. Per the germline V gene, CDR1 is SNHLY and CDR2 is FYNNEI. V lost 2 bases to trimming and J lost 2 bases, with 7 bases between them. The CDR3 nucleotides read TGTGCCAGCAGTGAATCGACAGCCTATAATTCACCCCTCCACTTT. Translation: CASSESTAYNSPLHF.

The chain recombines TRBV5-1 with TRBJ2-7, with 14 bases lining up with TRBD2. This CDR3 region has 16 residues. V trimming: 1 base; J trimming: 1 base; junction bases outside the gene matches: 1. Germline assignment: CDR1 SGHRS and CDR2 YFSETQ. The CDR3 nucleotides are TGCGCCAGCAGCTTGAGGACTAGCGGGAGGTCCTACGAGCAGTACTTC. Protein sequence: CASSLRTSGRSYEQYF.

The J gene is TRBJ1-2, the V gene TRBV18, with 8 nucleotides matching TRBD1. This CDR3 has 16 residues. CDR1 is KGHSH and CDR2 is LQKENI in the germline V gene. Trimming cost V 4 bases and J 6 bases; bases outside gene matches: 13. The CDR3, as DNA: TGTGCCAGCTCACGCTCAGGGGGCGCGGCACAAAATGGCTACACCTTC. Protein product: CASSRSGGAAQNGYTF.

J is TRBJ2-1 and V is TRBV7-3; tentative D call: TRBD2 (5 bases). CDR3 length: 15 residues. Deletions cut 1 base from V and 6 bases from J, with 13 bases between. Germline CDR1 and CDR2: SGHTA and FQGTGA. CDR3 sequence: CASSLMGSRSNEQFF. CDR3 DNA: TGTGCCAGCAGCTTAATGGGGAGTCGAAGCAATGAGCAGTTCTTC.

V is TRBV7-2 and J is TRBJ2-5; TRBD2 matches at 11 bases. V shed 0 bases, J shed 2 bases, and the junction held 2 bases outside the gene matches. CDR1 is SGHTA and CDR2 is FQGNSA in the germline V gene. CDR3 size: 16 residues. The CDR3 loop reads CASSLASSGGQETQYF. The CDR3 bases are TGTGCCAGCAGCTTAGCGTCTAGCGGGGGGCAAGAGACCCAGTACTTC.

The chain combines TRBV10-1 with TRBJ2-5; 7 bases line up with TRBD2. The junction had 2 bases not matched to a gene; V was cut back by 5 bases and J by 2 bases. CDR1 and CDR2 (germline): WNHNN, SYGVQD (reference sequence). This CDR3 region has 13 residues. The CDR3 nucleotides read TGCGCCAGCAGTCCGGGACTACAAGAGACCCAGTACTTC. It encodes CASSPGLQETQYF.